This record concerns one TCR beta chain sequence. The data belong to a study of control samples from healthy donors and cancer patients. Between the trimmed V and J ends, which lost 6 bases and 9 bases, there was a span of 15 bases. CDR3 length: 13 amino acids. Per germline, CDR1 LNHDA and CDR2 SQIVND (reference sequence). TCRdb's table, derived via immunoSEQ multiplex PCR, lists solely in-frame clones and lacks some. Among 100,000 to 150,000 clones, around 87% were seen once, and the ten largest hold about 3%. The J gene is TRBJ1-5, the V gene TRBV19; D is possibly TRBD1 (5 bases). The specimen sequenced was blood. The receptor's source is a man in his 60s in good health. In DNA, the CDR3 is TGTGCCAGTAGCAAGACAGAACTAGGGCCCCAGCATTTT. Translating it yields CASSKTELGPQHF.